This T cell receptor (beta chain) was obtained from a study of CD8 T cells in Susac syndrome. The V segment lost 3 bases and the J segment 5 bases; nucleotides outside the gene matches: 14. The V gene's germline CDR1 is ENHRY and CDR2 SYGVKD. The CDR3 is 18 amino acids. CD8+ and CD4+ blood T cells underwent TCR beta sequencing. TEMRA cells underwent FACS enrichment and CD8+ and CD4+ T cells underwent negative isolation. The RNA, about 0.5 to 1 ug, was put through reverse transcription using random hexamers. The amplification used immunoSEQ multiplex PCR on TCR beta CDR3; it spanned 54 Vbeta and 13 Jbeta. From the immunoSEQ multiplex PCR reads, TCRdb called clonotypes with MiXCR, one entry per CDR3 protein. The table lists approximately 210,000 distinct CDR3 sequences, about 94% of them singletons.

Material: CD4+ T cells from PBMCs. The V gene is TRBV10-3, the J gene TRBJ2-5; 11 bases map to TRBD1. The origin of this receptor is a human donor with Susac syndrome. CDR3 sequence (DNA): TGTGCCATCAGTGACAGAAGCGGAGGGGACAGGGGGGAGGAGACCCAGTACTTC. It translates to CAISDRSGGDRGEETQYF.